These 7 T cell receptor beta chains were sequenced from one sample in a study of tumor T cells in aggressive B-cell lymphoma. The data were produced by immunoSEQ multiplex PCR, yet TCRdb's version contains in-frame clones alone and is incomplete. The sample includes hundreds of clones, 70% to 90% of them seen just once. Sequencing was done on a sample of tumor tissue. The origin of the receptors is an adult with diffuse large B cell lymphoma.

The chain links TRBV28 to TRBJ1-2; no definite D call. Germline assignment: CDR1 MDHEN and CDR2 SYDVKM. With 6 bases removed from V and 2 bases from J, the gap between germline ends came to 13 bases. The CDR3 is 14 residues long. The CDR3 spells CASSPGRANYGYTF. In DNA form, the CDR3 reads TGTGCCAGCAGCCCTGGGAGGGCGAACTATGGCTACACCTTC.

This chain joins TRBV14 and TRBJ1-2, with a tentative D call TRBD1 (6 bases). This CDR3 spans 15 amino acids. Per germline, CDR1 SGHDN and CDR2 FVKESK. V was shortened by 1 base and J by 0 bases, with 9 bases between the two germline ends. Here the CDR3 reads CASSQGGLANYGYTF. The CDR3 DNA sequence: TGTGCCAGCAGCCAAGGGGGGCTCGCTAACTATGGCTACACCTTC.

The rearrangement joins TRBV7-9 to TRBJ2-3; D is ambiguous. V was trimmed by 6 bases and J by 4 bases, leaving 5 bases between them. The CDR3 has 11 residues. The V gene's germline CDR1 is SEHNR and CDR2 FQNEAQ (reference sequence). The CDR3 DNA is TGTGCCAGCAGGTCTTCAGATACGCAGTATTTT. Its protein is CASRSSDTQYF.

This chain joins TRBV7-8 and TRBJ2-1, with 8 bases that match TRBD2. From germline, CDR1 is SGHVS and CDR2 FQNEAQ. The CDR3 totals 16 residues. The V and J ends lost 3 bases and 0 bases, in that order; junction bases with no gene match: 4. The CDR3 region is CASSFQRESSYNEQFF. CDR3 in DNA: TGTGCCAGCAGCTTCCAGCGGGAGTCCTCCTACAATGAGCAGTTCTTC. Full variable domain (remainder filled in from reference TRBV7-8 and TRBJ2-1): GAGVSQSPRYKVAKRGQDVALRCDPISGHVSLFWYQQALGQGPEFLTYFQNEAQLDKSGLPSDRFFAERPEGSVSTLKIQRTQQEDSAVYLCASSFQRESSYNEQFFGPGTRLTVL.

The chain uses TRBV4-2 and TRBJ1-1, with 8 bases that match TRBD1. Germline trimming cut 2 bases from V and 0 bases from J; bases unmatched to any gene: 2. The CDR3 spans 15 residues. Looked up from germline, CDR1 is LGHNA and CDR2 is YNFKEQ. The CDR3 is CASSQKDRVNTEAFF. Here the CDR3 DNA reads TGTGCCAGCAGCCAAAAGGACAGGGTGAACACTGAAGCTTTCTTT.

This rearrangement joins TRBV5-6 to TRBJ2-3, with TRBD2 matching over 7 bases. Per germline, CDR1 SGHDT and CDR2 YYEEEE. The CDR3 is 16 residues long. The V gene end was trimmed by 3 bases and the J gene end by 2 bases; junction bases not matched to a gene: 9. The CDR3 region has the DNA TGTGCCAGCAGCTCTTACTTAGCGGGCCTCACAGATACGCAGTATTTT. It is translated as CASSSYLAGLTDTQYF.

The rearrangement uses TRBV25-1 and TRBJ2-1, with TRBD1 matching over 7 bases. The V and J ends lost 0 bases and 13 bases, in that order; junction bases with no gene match: 9. There are 14 residues in the CDR3. The germline CDR1 and CDR2 sequences are MGHDK and SYGVNS. The CDR3 coding sequence is TGTGCCAGCAGTGAATATATGAGCCAGGGGGAACAGTTCTTC. Protein product: CASSEYMSQGEQFF.